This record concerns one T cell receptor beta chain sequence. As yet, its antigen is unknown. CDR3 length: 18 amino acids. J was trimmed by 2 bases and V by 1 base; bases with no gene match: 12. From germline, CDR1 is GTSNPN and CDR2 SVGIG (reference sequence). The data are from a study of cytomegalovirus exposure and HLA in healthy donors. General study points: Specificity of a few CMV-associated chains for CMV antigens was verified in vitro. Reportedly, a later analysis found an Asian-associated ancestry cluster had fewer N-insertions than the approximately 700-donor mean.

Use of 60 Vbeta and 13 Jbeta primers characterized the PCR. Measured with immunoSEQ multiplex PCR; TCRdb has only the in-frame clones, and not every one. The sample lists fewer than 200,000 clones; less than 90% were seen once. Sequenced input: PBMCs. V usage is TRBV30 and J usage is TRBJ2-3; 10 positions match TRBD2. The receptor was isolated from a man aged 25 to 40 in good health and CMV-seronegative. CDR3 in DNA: TGTGCCTGGAGTGGCCAGACGGGACTAGCGACCCTCACAGATACGCAGTATTTT. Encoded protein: CAWSGQTGLATLTDTQYF.